The 14 T cell receptor beta chains in this list originate from one sample, sequenced in a study of blood T cell repertoires in COVID-19. Here immunoSEQ multiplex PCR was the method, and the copy in TCRdb shows in-frame clones only, minus some. The sample records about 200,000 clones, just under 85% being singletons. The sequenced sample was peripheral blood. The receptors here all came from a human donor with acute or convalescent COVID-19. The donor label of this sample is uncertain.

This chain uses TRBV5-4 with TRBJ2-2, with 7 bases that match TRBD1. After removal of 4 bases from V and 0 bases from J, the junction contained 3 bases not matched to a gene. This CDR3 contains 15 residues. Germline CDR1 is SGHNT and CDR2 is YYREEE (reference sequence). CDR3 bases: TGTGCCAGCAGCCGACAGGGATCGAACACCGGGGAGCTGTTTTTT. This translates into CASSRQGSNTGELFF.

Points on this clone: A junction boundary mismatches the germline segment, possibly from a read error. The rearrangement links TRBV3-1 (or the pseudogene TRBV3-2) to TRBJ2-7, with 8 bases that match TRBD1. Looked up from germline, CDR1 is LGHDT and CDR2 is YNNKEL (reference sequence). CDR3 length: 14 amino acids. The CDR3: CASSLGQVSSEQYF. For the CDR3, the DNA is TGTGCCAGCAGCCTGGGACAGGTCTCCTCCGAGCAGTACTTC.

The V gene is TRBV3-1 (or the pseudogene TRBV3-2), the J gene TRBJ1-1, with D possibly being TRBD1 (5 bases). From germline, CDR1 is LGHDT and CDR2 YNNKEL (reference sequence). The CDR3 contains 14 residues. The V gene lost 2 bases and the J gene lost 1 base, with 8 bases spanning the gap. CDR3 in amino acids: CASSQNTGNTEAFF. For the CDR3, the DNA is TGTGCCAGCAGCCAAAACACAGGGAACACTGAAGCTTTCTTT.

V usage is TRBV29-1 and J usage is TRBJ2-1; a weak D match, TRBD1 (7 bases). The CDR3 consists of 14 residues. V was cut by 4 bases and J by 4 bases, with 14 bases left in between. Germline values: CDR1 SQVTM, CDR2 ANQGSEA. CDR3 amino acids: CSVVGPGGYNEQFF. The CDR3 DNA sequence: TGCAGCGTTGTCGGGCCAGGGGGGTACAATGAGCAGTTCTTC.

This rearrangement joins TRBV30 to TRBJ2-1; 11 bases fit TRBD1. After removal of 1 base from V and 7 bases from J, the junction contained 6 bases not matched to a gene. This CDR3 is 15 amino acids long. Germline CDR1 is GTSNPN and CDR2 is SVGIG (reference sequence). Written as DNA, the CDR3 is TGTGCCTGGAGTGCCCCGGGACAGGGGGTAAATGAGCAGTTCTTC. Encoded protein: CAWSAPGQGVNEQFF.

This rearrangement joins TRBV2 to TRBJ2-3; 8 bases match TRBD2. The CDR3 runs 14 residues. From germline, CDR1 is SNHLY and CDR2 FYNNEI. J gave up 2 bases and V 4 bases, and 2 bases lay outside the gene matches. The CDR3 loop reads CASSGGLVTDTQYF. CDR3 in DNA: TGTGCCAGCAGTGGGGGACTAGTCACAGATACGCAGTATTTT. Together with reference TRBV2 and TRBJ2-3, the CDR3 gives the full variable domain: EPEVTQTPSHQVTQMGQEVILRCVPISNHLYFYWYRQILGQKVEFLVSFYNNEISEKSEIFDDQFSVERPDGSNFTLKIRSTKLEDSAMYFCASSGGLVTDTQYFGPGTRLTVL.

The chain couples TRBV7-3 to TRBJ2-5; 9 positions agree with TRBD1. The CDR3 spans 16 residues. J was trimmed by 1 base and V by 1 base; bases with no gene match: 4. Per germline, CDR1 SGHTA and CDR2 FQGTGA. The CDR3 region is CASSLMGQGVQETQYF. CDR3 DNA sequence: TGTGCCAGCAGCTTAATGGGACAGGGCGTCCAAGAGACCCAGTACTTC.

The genes are TRBV29-1 and TRBJ2-7; 7 nucleotides agree with TRBD1. With 6 bases clipped from V and 3 bases from J, the junction kept 8 bases outside the gene matches. CDR3 length: 13 amino acids. Germline values: CDR1 SQVTM, CDR2 ANQGSEA. DNA of the CDR3: TGCAGCGTCGCTAGGGACAGAGACTACGAGCAGTACTTC. Translation: CSVARDRDYEQYF.

This clone came up once. The DNA of the CDR3 is TGTGCCAGCAGCTCACAACCAGGGGGGACTGAAGCTTTCTTT. Amino acid sequence: CASSSQPGGTEAFF. This sequence joins TRBV7-2 and TRBJ1-1, with 7 bases that match TRBD1. Germline trimming cut 4 bases from V and 5 bases from J; bases unmatched to any gene: 7. The CDR3 loop spans 14 amino acids. Germline lookup yields CDR1 SGHTA and CDR2 FQGNSA.

The chain recombines TRBV5-5 with TRBJ2-3; 8 bases are shared with TRBD1. Germline V gives CDR1 SGHKS, CDR2 YYEKEE (reference sequence). V shed 5 bases and J 1 base; nucleotides not matched to a gene: 6. This CDR3 is 15 amino acids long. The CDR3 DNA is TGTGCCAGCAGGCGACAGGGGTCCGGCACAGATACGCAGTATTTT. Translating gives CASRRQGSGTDTQYF.

This clone occurred a few times. The chain links TRBV28 to TRBJ1-6; 8 bases are shared with TRBD1. The CDR3 is 15 amino acids. J was trimmed by 14 bases and V by 4 bases; bases with no gene match: 13. CDR1 is MDHEN and CDR2 is SYDVKM in the germline V gene. The CDR3 region is CASSSSGTGGLSLHF. The CDR3 DNA reads TGTGCCAGCAGTTCTTCTGGGACAGGAGGGTTATCCCTCCACTTT.

V gene TRBV23-1 combines with J gene TRBJ2-1; 9 nucleotides agree with TRBD1. TRBV23-1 is classed as an ORF, of uncertain function. CDR3 length: 16 residues. The junction had 9 bases not matched to a gene; V was cut back by 8 bases and J by 1 base. The CDR3 protein is CASQYRTGVSYNEQFF. In DNA form, the CDR3 reads TGCGCCAGCCAATACAGGACAGGGGTATCCTACAATGAGCAGTTCTTC.

J is TRBJ2-1 and V is TRBV11-2; 8 positions match TRBD2. The CDR3 totals 16 residues. J was trimmed by 4 bases and V by 1 base; bases with no gene match: 6. The V gene's germline CDR1 is SGHAT and CDR2 FQNNGV. The CDR3 protein is CASSLGYSGIYNEQFF. For the CDR3, the DNA is TGTGCCAGCAGCTTAGGGTATAGCGGGATTTACAATGAGCAGTTCTTC.

The rearrangement links TRBV3-1 (or the pseudogene TRBV3-2) to TRBJ2-7; TRBD2 might be the D (5 bases). The germline V and J ends were trimmed by 4 bases and 1 base, with 11 bases remaining between them. In germline, CDR1 is LGHDT, CDR2 YNNKEL (reference sequence). The CDR3 consists of 14 residues. The CDR3 reads CASSPGKQSYEQYF. In DNA, the CDR3 is TGTGCCAGCAGCCCGGGGAAACAGTCCTACGAGCAGTACTTC.